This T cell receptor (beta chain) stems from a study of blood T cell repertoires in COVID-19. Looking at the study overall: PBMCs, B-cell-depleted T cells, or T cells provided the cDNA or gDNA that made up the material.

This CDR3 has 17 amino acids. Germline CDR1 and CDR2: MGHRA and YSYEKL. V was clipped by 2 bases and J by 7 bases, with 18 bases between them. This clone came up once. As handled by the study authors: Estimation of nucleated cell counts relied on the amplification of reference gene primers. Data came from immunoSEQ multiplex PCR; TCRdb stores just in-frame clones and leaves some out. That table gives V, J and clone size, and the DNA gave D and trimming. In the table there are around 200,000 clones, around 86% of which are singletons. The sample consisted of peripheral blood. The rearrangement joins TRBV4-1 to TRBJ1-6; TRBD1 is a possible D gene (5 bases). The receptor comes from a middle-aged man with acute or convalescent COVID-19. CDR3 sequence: CASSQPRTLRANSPLHF. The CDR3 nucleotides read TGCGCCAGCAGCCAACCACGGACACTTCGGGCGAATTCACCCCTCCACTTT.